A selection of T cell receptor beta chains follows, all from one sample in a study of T cells in Graves' hyperthyroidism and ophthalmopathy. TCRdb analysed the multiplex PCR reads with MiXCR anew, one entry per CDR3 protein. This table has 300,000 to 400,000 distinct CDR3 sequences, about 14% appearing once. The sequencing input was blood. These receptors were obtained from a young woman with Graves' hyperthyroidism. Both conserved end residues are part of each CDR3. A D gene is named only where the DNA matches it firmly. A row's size may be missing; if present it is once, few, many or a size class.

TRBV6-1	.	TRBJ1-5	many	TGTGCCAGCGGGACGGGGAACGATCAGCCCCAGCATTTT	CASGTGNDQPQHF
TRBV20-1	TRBD2	TRBJ2-3	many	TGCAGTGCCGCGGGACTAGAGGAGGCCACAGATACGCAGTATTTT	CSAAGLEEATDTQYF
TRBV24-1	TRBD2	TRBJ2-2	many	TGTGCCACCAGTGATCCGGGAGGGACGAACACCGGGGAGCTGTTTTTT	CATSDPGGTNTGELFF
TRBV28	.	TRBJ2-7	many	TGTGCCAGCAGAAAACAGGGAGGGTGGTACGAGCAGTACTTC	CASRKQGGWYEQYF
TRBV12-3/TRBV12-4	.	TRBJ2-2	many	TGTGCCAGCAGTTTGGCCGGGGGCCCCGGGGAGCTGTTTTTT	CASSLAGGPGELFF
TRBV28	.	TRBJ1-2	many	TGTGCCAGCAGCCGTTATGGCTACACCTTC	CASSRYGYTF
TRBV19	.	TRBJ2-1	.	TGTGCCACCAGGGATTATACCTACAATGAGCAGTTCTTC	CATRDYTYNEQFF
TRBV18	TRBD2	TRBJ2-1	.	TGTGCCAGCTCAAGGGGACTAGCGGCCGACTACAATGAGCAGTTCTTC	CASSRGLAADYNEQFF
TRBV15	.	TRBJ2-5	.	TGTGCCACCAGCAGCCAAGAGGGACGTCAGTACTTC	CATSSQEGRQYF
TRBV4-1	.	TRBJ1-5	many	TGCGCCAGCAGCCAGGGGGGAAGTAACAATCAGCCCCAGCATTTT	CASSQGGSNNQPQHF
TRBV13	.	TRBJ2-5	many	TGTGCCAGCAGCTTAGTTCAGGGGTCAGAGACCCAGTACTTC	CASSLVQGSETQYF
TRBV15	.	TRBJ2-1	.	TGTGCCACCAGCGGAATCCCTTTGTACAATGAGCAGTTCTTC	CATSGIPLYNEQFF
TRBV20-1	TRBD1	TRBJ1-1	.	TGCAGTCCACTCGGACAGGAGATAATGAACACTGAAGCTTTCTTT	CSPLGQEIMNTEAFF
TRBV7-2	.	TRBJ1-1	many	TGTGCCAGCAGCTTATGGTGGTCCCGGGCGGCTACTGAAGCTTTCTTT	CASSLWWSRAATEAFF
TRBV2	.	TRBJ2-2	many	TGTGCCAGCAGTGCACTAGGGTACACCGGGGAGCTGTTTTTT	CASSALGYTGELFF
TRBV4-3	.	TRBJ2-1	few	TGCGCCAGCAGCCACGGGGCCCAGGGTGGTGAGCAGTTCTTC	CASSHGAQGGEQFF
TRBV6-1	.	TRBJ1-1	.	TGTGCCAGCAGCCGCGGTCGGAACACTGAAGCTTTCTTT	CASSRGRNTEAFF
TRBV7-6	.	TRBJ1-3	many	TGTGCCAGCAGAGGGTTCTCTGGAAACACCATATATTTT	CASRGFSGNTIYF
TRBV28	TRBD2	TRBJ2-4	.	TGTGCCAGCAGCACTGGACTAGCGGGAGTTAAAAACATTCAGTACTTC	CASSTGLAGVKNIQYF
TRBV7-2	.	TRBJ2-2	many	TGTGCCAGCAGCCGCGAATACTACACCGGGGAGCTGTTTTTT	CASSREYYTGELFF
TRBV7-2	TRBD2	TRBJ2-1	many	TGTGCCAGCAGCTTTGTAGCGGGGCCCTACAATGAGCAGTTCTTC	CASSFVAGPYNEQFF
TRBV2	TRBD1	TRBJ2-7	many	TGTGCCAGCATGGATTTCGGGACAGGGTCCTACGAGCAGTACTTC	CASMDFGTGSYEQYF
TRBV28	.	TRBJ2-7	many	TGTGCCAGCAGAGTAGCGAGCTCCTACGAGCAGTACTTC	CASRVASSYEQYF
TRBV27	.	TRBJ1-2	few	TGTGCCAGCAGTTCTCCTCGGGAGCCTGGCTATGGCTACACCTTC	CASSSPREPGYGYTF
TRBV20-1	.	TRBJ2-1	many	TGCAGTGCTAGACGCTTAAGCGGAGACTTCTACAATGAGCAGTTCTTC	CSARRLSGDFYNEQFF
TRBV12-5	TRBD2	TRBJ2-1	many	TGTGCTAGTGGTTTGAGCGGGAGGGAGCAGTTCTTC	CASGLSGREQFF
TRBV6-5	TRBD2	TRBJ2-5	.	TGTGCCAGCAGTTTAGACCACCCGAGCGGGAGTTCGGAGACCCAGTACTTC	CASSLDHPSGSSETQYF
TRBV2	.	TRBJ2-1	many	TGTGCCAGCAGCGCGGACCGGGCTCAGGTCAATGAGCAGTTCTTC	CASSADRAQVNEQFF